This T cell receptor (beta chain) derives from a study of vaccination effects on CD4 cells after COVID-19. Findings and caveats of the study: In the late period after vaccination, infection- and vaccine-induced clones contracted markedly.

Antigen-specific CD4+ T cells expanded by the ViraFEST assay with viral peptide pools were then sequenced. Upon completion of about 10 days in culture, CD4+ T cells were isolated. Generated by immunoSEQ multiplex PCR, the TCRdb table keeps only in-frame clones and is missing some. The sample records more than 25,000 clones, approximately 68% being singletons. Comments on this clone: As yet, its antigen is unknown.

The sample consisted of CD4+ T cells from PBMCs cultured with HCoV-229E spike peptides, taken before COVID-19 vaccination. The clonotype originates from a human donor who received a COVID-19 vaccine.

The CDR3 DNA reads as TGTGCCATTCGCGGGGAAGGGGGCACTGAAGCTTTCTTT. Amino acid sequence: CAIRGEGGTEAFF. The rearrangement uses TRBV10-3 and TRBJ1-1, with a weak D call TRBD1 (6 bases). CDR1 and CDR2 from the germline V gene are ENHRY and SYGVKD. V lost 9 bases and J lost 4, with 15 bases in between. The CDR3 contains 13 residues.